These 18 T cell receptor beta chains share one sample of origin, sequenced in a study of Graves' ophthalmopathy and Graves' hyperthyroidism listed by TCRdb under 2018. Sequencing was carried out with an Illumina HiSeq 2000. TCR beta CDR3 regions were amplified from RNA transcripts for repertoire sequencing. A first-round RT-PCR used HTBI primers with the Qiagen OneStep RT-PCR kit, followed by a second-round multiplex PCR, size selection and purification. TCRdb trimmed the raw reads at Q25, called clones with MiXCR and kept productive beta chains. Each CDR3 protein appears once, grouped with its most common genes and DNA. The sample yields about 1.1 million distinct CDR3 sequences; approximately 35% were counted once. Clones ranked in the top ten supply roughly 10% of the sample. Sequenced: peripheral blood or thyroid tissue (not recorded which). These receptors all stem from an adult man with Graves' hyperthyroidism.

The chain couples TRBV25-1 to TRBJ2-6; D not resolved. CDR3 size: 16 residues. Trimming shortened V by 1 base and J by 3 bases, and 10 bases separated the two germline ends. The germline gives CDR1 MGHDK, CDR2 SYGVNS. The CDR3 DNA sequence: TGTGCCAGCAGTGAATTGGGGTCTTTTGGGGCCAACGTCCTGACTTTC. Translation gives CASSELGSFGANVLTF.

The chain has TRBV10-3 and TRBJ2-7; 8 nucleotides align to TRBD1. The V gene end was trimmed by 4 bases and the J gene end by 2 bases; junction bases not matched to a gene: 10. CDR1 ENHRY and CDR2 SYGVKD come from the germline V gene. This CDR3 has 16 residues. CDR3: CAISANRDRLAYEQYF. CDR3 nucleotides: TGTGCCATCAGTGCTAACCGGGACAGGTTAGCCTACGAGCAGTACTTC.

J is TRBJ1-1 and V is TRBV12-3 or TRBV12-4; 7 bases map to TRBD1. The V gene end was trimmed by 6 bases and the J gene end by 5 bases; junction bases not matched to a gene: 6. This CDR3 spans 13 amino acids. This CDR3 is CASRVGQPTEAFF. The CDR3, as DNA: TGTGCCAGCAGGGTGGGACAGCCAACTGAAGCTTTCTTT.

As to this clonotype: One end of the junction varies from germline; a read error may be responsible. The rearrangement uses TRBV7-2 and TRBJ1-5; D remains unclear. In germline, CDR1 is SGHTA, CDR2 FQGNSA. The CDR3 covers 14 residues. CDR3 residues: CASSARAGIQPRHF. CDR3 sequence (DNA): TGTGCCAGCAGCGCGAGGGCTGGAATTCAGCCCCGGCATTTT.

This clonotype was detected once. This sequence joins TRBV15 and TRBJ1-2; D gene ambiguous. Germline-derived CDR1 and CDR2 are LNHNV and YYDKDF (reference sequence). The length of the CDR3 is 13 residues. With 0 bases removed from V and 7 bases from J, the gap between germline ends came to 9 bases. CDR3 amino acids: CATSRDLRAGYTF. DNA for the CDR3: TGTGCCACCAGCAGAGATCTGAGGGCTGGCTACACCTTC.

In its sample, this clonotype was seen many times. The rearrangement links TRBV5-1 to TRBJ2-2; the D is unclear. V lost 3 bases and J 4 bases, leaving 7 bases between the germline ends. The CDR3 extends over 13 amino acids. Germline V gene data show CDR1 as SGHRS and CDR2 as YFSETQ. The CDR3 region has the DNA TGCGCCAGCAGCTCCAGTCGCACCGGGGAGCTGTTTTTT. The encoded protein is CASSSSRTGELFF. The full variable domain, completed using reference TRBV5-1 and TRBJ2-2, is KAGVTQTPRYLIKTRGQQVTLSCSPISGHRSVSWYQQTPGQGLQFLFEYFSETQRNKGNFPGRFSGRQFSNSRSEMNVSTLELGDSALYLCASSSSRTGELFFGEGSRLTVL.

The chain carries TRBV9 and TRBJ1-6, with D unclear. The CDR3 contains 16 residues. V shed 0 bases and J shed 6 bases, with 13 bases lying between them. Germline loops: CDR1 SGDLS, CDR2 YYNGEE. Here the CDR3 DNA reads TGTGCCAGCAGCGTAGCTGAGGCAGAAATTAATTCACCCCTCCACTTT. The encoded protein is CASSVAEAEINSPLHF.

This clonotype came up many times. The CDR3 DNA sequence: TGTGCCAGCAGTGATCGTAGTTTAGGGACCCAGTACTTC. This gives the protein CASSDRSLGTQYF. The genes are TRBV25-1 and TRBJ2-5; D ambiguous. Trimming left V 3 bases short and J 7 bases short, with 12 bases between. The CDR3 is made up of 13 amino acids. Per germline, CDR1 MGHDK and CDR2 SYGVNS.

The chain has TRBV5-1 and TRBJ2-2; 8 nucleotides agree with TRBD1. V lost 5 bases to trimming and J lost 6 bases; unmatched junction nucleotides: 9. CDR1 and CDR2 (germline): SGHRS, YFSETQ. The CDR3 consists of 15 residues. The CDR3 loop reads CASSPGGLSPGELFF. DNA for the CDR3: TGCGCCAGCAGTCCAGGGGGCTTATCCCCCGGGGAGCTGTTTTTT.

This clonotype was counted a few times. This sequence joins TRBV7-2 and TRBJ2-7, with D hard to call. The CDR3 has 12 residues. V was shortened by 6 bases and J by 4 bases, with 10 bases between the two germline ends. Germline-derived CDR1 and CDR2 are SGHTA and FQGNSA. Written as DNA, the CDR3 is TGTGCCAGCAGTAACACACATTACGAGCAGTACTTC. Translation: CASSNTHYEQYF. Complete variable domain (other parts from reference TRBV7-2 and TRBJ2-7): GAGVSQSPSNKVTEKGKDVELRCDPISGHTALYWYRQSLGQGLEFLIYFQGNSAPDKSGLPSDRFSAERTGGSVSTLTIQRTQQEDSAVYLCASSNTHYEQYFGPGTRLTVT.

In its sample, this clonotype was seen many times. At one end the junction does not follow the germline gene, possibly because of a read error. CDR3 protein: CASSLDSNQPQHF. The CDR3 DNA follows: TGTGCCAGCAGCTTAGATAGCAATCAGCCCCAGCATTTT. This chain connects TRBV5-1 to TRBJ1-5; D gene unclear. Germline V gene data show CDR1 as SGHRS and CDR2 as YFSETQ. There are 13 residues in the CDR3. The entire variable domain, with the rest obtained from reference TRBV5-1 and TRBJ1-5, is as follows: KAGVTQTPRYLIKTRGQQVTLSCSPISGHRSVSWYQQTPGQGLQFLFEYFSETQRNKGNFPGRFSGRQFSNSRSEMNVSTLELGDSALYLCASSLDSNQPQHFGDGTRLSIL.

This clonotype was detected only a few times. This rearrangement joins TRBV6-5 to TRBJ2-5, with D tentatively TRBD2 (6 bases). V lost 2 bases to trimming and J lost 2 bases, with 12 bases between them. Germline V gene data show CDR1 as MNHEY and CDR2 as SVGAGI. The CDR3 runs to 15 residues. CDR3 region: CASSYGGGSQETQYF. In DNA form, the CDR3 reads TGTGCCAGCAGTTACGGTGGGGGGTCGCAAGAGACCCAGTACTTC.

As concerns this clonotype: This could be a read error, since a much larger clone is one nucleotide away. V is TRBV7-9 and J is TRBJ1-2; D is unresolved. V was clipped by 2 bases and J by 7 bases, with 11 bases between them. Germline V gives CDR1 SEHNR, CDR2 FQNEAQ (reference sequence). The CDR3 length is 13 residues. The CDR3 nucleotides read TGTGCCAGCAGCTTAAAAAGGATGGCTGGCTACACCTTC. Its translation is CASSLKRMAGYTF.

Note on this clonotype: Mismatch with germline at one junction end may stem from a read error. This chain joins TRBV5-1 and TRBJ2-2; TRBD2 might be the D (5 bases). CDR1 is SGHRS and CDR2 is YFSETQ in the germline V gene. There are 14 residues in the CDR3. The CDR3 bases are TGCGCCAGCAGCGAAGTCCCGAACACCGGGGAGCTGTCTTGG. This encodes CASSEVPNTGELSW.

DNA for the CDR3: TGTGCCTACCAGGGGAGGAACACTGAAGCTTTCTTT. Encoded protein: CAYQGRNTEAFF. V is TRBV30 and J is TRBJ1-1; TRBD1 is a possible D gene (6 bases). The V end was cut by 7 bases, the J end by 1 base, with 10 bases between. The CDR3 has 12 residues. Germline lookup yields CDR1 GTSNPN and CDR2 SVGIG (reference sequence).

This clonotype was picked up many times. The V gene is TRBV6-5, the J gene TRBJ2-5; 12 nucleotides agree with TRBD2. CDR3 length: 16 amino acids. Per the germline V gene, CDR1 is MNHEY and CDR2 is SVGAGI. V lost 7 bases, J lost 0 bases, and 6 bases stayed unmatched. The CDR3 bases are TGTGCCAGCACCACTACTAGCGGGGGGTACCAAGAGACCCAGTACTTC. The encoded protein is CASTTTSGGYQETQYF.

The sample holds many counts of this clonotype. The V gene is TRBV7-2, the J gene TRBJ1-1; D is unclear. From germline, CDR1 is SGHTA and CDR2 FQGNSA. This CDR3 comprises 15 residues. The V and J ends lost 2 bases and 1 base respectively, with 11 bases between them. The CDR3 protein is CASSLSRNRNTEAFF. Here the CDR3 DNA reads TGTGCCAGCAGCTTATCTCGCAACAGGAACACTGAAGCTTTCTTT. Full variable domain (rest looked up from reference TRBV7-2 and TRBJ1-1): GAGVSQSPSNKVTEKGKDVELRCDPISGHTALYWYRQSLGQGLEFLIYFQGNSAPDKSGLPSDRFSAERTGGSVSTLTIQRTQQEDSAVYLCASSLSRNRNTEAFFGQGTRLTVV.

This clonotype appeared many times. This chain connects TRBV20-1 to TRBJ2-7, with 8 bases matching TRBD2. The V gene's germline CDR1 is DFQATT and CDR2 SNEGSKA (reference sequence). The J segment lost 0 bases and the V segment lost 5 bases, leaving 6 bases of the junction unmatched. This CDR3 contains 14 residues. The CDR3 region has the DNA TGCAGTGCTTTTACGAGCGGGGGCTCCTACGAGCAGTACTTC. It encodes CSAFTSGGSYEQYF.